This T cell receptor (beta chain) stems from a study of T cell responses to AZD1222 COVID-19 vaccine. There are 13 residues in the CDR3. Germline trimming cut 9 bases from V and 4 bases from J; bases unmatched to any gene: 3. Some second doses came at about 4 weeks and others at about 12 weeks; these were pooled. Study-wide findings and caveats: Donors were chiefly white British, with a greater number of females, and clonal diversity was perhaps underestimated.

Assay: immunoSEQ multiplex PCR; the TCRdb copy retains only in-frame clones and omits some. This sample yields about 100,000 clones, of which around 87% are seen a single time; about a tenth belongs to the top ten. This clone was seen just once. No antigen is known for it. The genes are TRBV12-3 or TRBV12-4 and TRBJ2-3; TRBD2 matches 11 bases. This clonotype was obtained from an adult who received the AZD1222 COVID-19 vaccine. The source was peripheral blood, collected 28 days after the second AZD1222 dose. CDR3 in DNA: TGTGCCAGTAGCGGGGGGGCGGCAGATACGCAGTATTTT. It encodes CASSGGAADTQYF.